Listed below are T cell receptor beta chains from one sample, sequenced in a study of identical twins. TCRdb itself ran the 5' RACE reads through MiXCR, one entry per CDR3 protein. The sample has a few hundred thousand distinct CDR3 sequences, 12% to 15% seen once. The sample was also reused in another study, on yellow fever vaccine responses in identical twins.

Sequenced material: CD4+ T cells sorted from blood. These receptor sequences come from a woman in her late teens or twenties in good health. Each CDR3 is given with its conserved first and last residue. A D gene is named only where the DNA matches it firmly. Rows give clone size only sometimes, using once, few, many, or a class for an expanded clone.

cdr3_nt	cdr3_aa	clone_size	d_call	j_call	v_call
TGTGCCAGCAGCCTGGCCGACGGCAATCAGCCCCAGCATTTT	CASSLADGNQPQHF	many	NA	TRBJ1-5	TRBV3-1
TGCAGTGCTAGAGATCAAGGGGCCAAAAACATTCAGTACTTC	CSARDQGAKNIQYF	few	NA	TRBJ2-4	TRBV20-1
TGCGCCAGCAGCGTATCCGGGACTAGCGGTCTTAATGAGCAGTTCTTC	CASSVSGTSGLNEQFF	few	TRBD2	TRBJ2-1	TRBV5-1
TGCGCCAGCAGCCAAGGACAGGGAGGCTACGAGCAGTACTTC	CASSQGQGGYEQYF	NA	TRBD1	TRBJ2-7	TRBV5-1
TGTGCCAGCAGTTTTAATCCAGGGCCCTATGGCTACACCTTC	CASSFNPGPYGYTF	few	NA	TRBJ1-2	TRBV6-5
TGCAGCGTTGAAGATGTCAGGGGAAGGGGGCCCACAGATACGCAGTATTTT	CSVEDVRGRGPTDTQYF	few	TRBD1	TRBJ2-3	TRBV29-1
TGTGCCAGCAGTTACGGCCAGAGAGGAAACACCATATATTTT	CASSYGQRGNTIYF	few	NA	TRBJ1-3	TRBV6-5
TGTGCCAGCAGCCAAGCCCTAGCGGGGGGTCATACGCAGTATTTT	CASSQALAGGHTQYF	NA	TRBD2	TRBJ2-3	TRBV3-1
TGTGCCAGCAGCTTACGCGAGGGGGGACTAGCGGGAGAATTCTTC	CASSLREGGLAGEFF	NA	TRBD2	TRBJ2-1	TRBV7-2
TGTGCCAGCAGCCATCTGGATATAGGGGACAGGGGTAGCTATGGCTACACCTTC	CASSHLDIGDRGSYGYTF	few	TRBD1	TRBJ1-2	TRBV3-1
TGTGCCAGCAATGACCGGGAGGTAGACGAGCAGTACTTC	CASNDREVDEQYF	few	TRBD2	TRBJ2-7	TRBV7-9
TGTGCCAGCAGCGCATCAGGACAGGGTCCCTACAATGAGCAGTTCTTC	CASSASGQGPYNEQFF	NA	TRBD1	TRBJ2-1	TRBV9
TGTGCCAGCAGCTTAATCGACGGTTCTAATGAAAAACTGTTTTTT	CASSLIDGSNEKLFF	NA	NA	TRBJ1-4	TRBV13
TGTGCCAGCAGTCCGAGCACCGTAAGCACAGATACGCAGTATTTT	CASSPSTVSTDTQYF	few	NA	TRBJ2-3	TRBV6-2/TRBV6-3
TGTGCCAGCAGCCCCCGGGACAGGGGTAATGAAAAACTGTTTTTT	CASSPRDRGNEKLFF	many	TRBD1	TRBJ1-4	TRBV9
TGTGCCAGCAGCCAAGACTCTTATAATCAGCCCCAGCATTTT	CASSQDSYNQPQHF	NA	NA	TRBJ1-5	TRBV3-1